Sequencing of this TCR beta chain was carried out in a study of blood T cell repertoires in COVID-19. The germline V gene encodes CDR1 KGHDR and CDR2 SFDVKD. Trimming stripped 4 bases from V and 7 bases from J, with 7 bases between. This CDR3 spans 12 amino acids. Repertoires were generated with immunoSEQ multiplex PCR, while TCRdb's copy carries only in-frame clones and drops some. The sample has around 140,000 clones; 80% to 90% are singletons. This receptor was obtained from a man aged 55-75 years with active or convalescent COVID-19. The sequencing input was peripheral blood. The gene calls are TRBV24-1 and TRBJ1-5; D may be TRBD1 (6 bases). For the CDR3, the DNA is TGTGCCACCAGTGAAGGGGGACAGCCCCAGCATTTT. It specifies CATSEGGQPQHF.